The next 24 T cell receptor beta chains were all read from a single sample in a study of shared clonotypes between healthy human individuals. TCRdb's table, derived via immunoSEQ multiplex PCR, lists solely in-frame clones and lacks some. The sample includes about 800,000 clones, 96% of them seen just once. Naive CD8 cells lacked CD45RO, underwent positive selection for CCR7 and left out terminally differentiated effector memory CD45RA+ cells. Sequences were obtained from naive CD8+ T cells sorted from blood. These receptors originate from a man aged 25-45 years in good health.

The CDR3 nucleotides read TGCAGCGTTGGGACAGGAGTCCCTGGGGCCAACGTCCTGACTTTC. As protein: CSVGTGVPGANVLTF. This chain uses TRBV29-1 with TRBJ2-6, with TRBD1 matching 7 bases. The germline gives CDR1 SQVTM, CDR2 ANQGSEA. The CDR3 loop spans 15 amino acids. V gave up 4 bases and J gave up 2 bases; unmatched junction bases: 5.

The V gene is TRBV4-1, the J gene TRBJ1-1; TRBD1 aligns across 7 bases. The CDR3 has 15 amino acids. CDR1 is MGHRA, CDR2 YSYEKL, per germline. The V segment lost 0 bases and the J segment 4 bases; nucleotides outside the gene matches: 5. This chain's CDR3 is CASSQDWGQTTEAFF. The CDR3 bases are TGCGCCAGCAGCCAAGATTGGGGACAGACCACTGAAGCTTTCTTT.

This clone is a singleton in its sample. The V gene is TRBV15, the J gene TRBJ2-7; D is possibly TRBD2 (5 bases). Trimming pared 0 bases from V and 2 bases from J, leaving 8 bases between. This CDR3 spans 14 amino acids. Germline CDR1 LNHNV, CDR2 YYDKDF (reference sequence). The CDR3 bases are TGTGCCACCAGCAGAGAGGAGGCTCCCTACGAGCAGTACTTC. Residues: CATSREEAPYEQYF.

V is TRBV5-1 and J is TRBJ1-5; TRBD1 is a possible D gene (6 bases). Between the trimmed V and J ends, which lost 6 bases and 6 bases, there was a span of 22 bases. The CDR3 consists of 16 residues. The germline CDR1 and CDR2 sequences are SGHRS and YFSETQ. DNA for the CDR3: TGCGCCAGCATCGCGGATGGGCGGGGGCCCATTCAGCCCCAGCATTTT. Its protein product is CASIADGRGPIQPQHF.

This chain joins TRBV6-6 and TRBJ1-1; D ambiguous. The V end was cut by 7 bases, the J end by 0 bases, with 9 bases between. The V gene's germline CDR1 is MNHNY and CDR2 SVGAGI (reference sequence). The CDR3 loop spans 13 amino acids. The CDR3 DNA follows: TGTGCCAGCACCGACCTCATGAACACTGAAGCTTTCTTT. Its translation: CASTDLMNTEAFF.

A note on this clone: The junction and the germline gene differ at one end; a read error may be behind it. The chain joins TRBV5-1 to TRBJ2-7; TRBD2 matches at 7 bases. From germline, CDR1 is SGHRS and CDR2 YFSETQ. This CDR3 has 12 amino acids. The CDR3: CASTLGGYEQYF. CDR3 sequence (DNA): TGCGCCAGCACCTTGGGGGGGTACGAGCAGTACTTC.

The chain carries TRBV4-1 and TRBJ2-1, with a tentative D call TRBD2 (5 bases). The ends were cut back, 2 bases at V and 0 bases at J, with 11 bases in the middle. The V gene's germline CDR1 is MGHRA and CDR2 YSYEKL. This CDR3 has 16 residues. CDR3 coding DNA: TGCGCCAGCAGCCAATATTCCGGGAACTCCTACAATGAGCAGTTCTTC. It translates to CASSQYSGNSYNEQFF.

The chain combines TRBV29-1 with TRBJ2-5; D not resolved. The V and J ends lost 3 bases and 0 bases respectively, with 5 bases between them. The CDR3 totals 12 residues. Germline-derived CDR1 and CDR2 are SQVTM and ANQGSEA. In DNA form, the CDR3 reads TGCAGCGTTGATCCCGACCAAGAGACCCAGTACTTC. This codes for CSVDPDQETQYF.

The V gene is TRBV7-9, the J gene TRBJ2-3; the D is unclear. Trimming removed 5 bases from V and 0 bases from J, with 9 bases in between. This CDR3 has 14 amino acids. The germline V gene encodes CDR1 SEHNR and CDR2 FQNEAQ (reference sequence). The CDR3, as DNA: TGTGCCAGCAGCGTACCGTCTAGCACAGATACGCAGTATTTT. Its translation: CASSVPSSTDTQYF.

The chain has TRBV10-3 and TRBJ1-5; TRBD1 agrees at 11 bases. The CDR3 spans 15 residues. Germline V gene data show CDR1 as ENHRY and CDR2 as SYGVKD. V shed 0 bases, J shed 7 bases, and the junction held 2 bases outside the gene matches. CDR3 in DNA: TGTGCCATCAGTGAGTCAAGGACAGGGGGCCAGCCCCAGCATTTT. Encoded protein: CAISESRTGGQPQHF.

The V call is TRBV30, the J call TRBJ2-5, with D unresolved. The CDR3 has 13 residues. V was shortened by 0 bases and J by 1 base, with 6 bases between the two germline ends. The germline gives CDR1 GTSNPN, CDR2 SVGIG (reference sequence). The CDR3 loop reads CAWSVLSQETQYF. CDR3 nucleotides: TGTGCCTGGAGTGTACTCTCCCAAGAGACCCAGTACTTC.

The V gene is TRBV4-1, the J gene TRBJ2-3, with D hard to call. The CDR3 consists of 16 residues. Per germline, CDR1 MGHRA and CDR2 YSYEKL. V shed 2 bases and J shed 0 bases, with 12 bases lying between them. The CDR3, as DNA: TGCGCCAGCAGCCAAAAGATACCCCCGAGCACAGATACGCAGTATTTT. Translation gives CASSQKIPPSTDTQYF.

The CDR3 bases are TGTGCCAGCAGCTTACGGGACTACTCCTACAATGAGCAGTTCTTC. Protein product: CASSLRDYSYNEQFF. The chain carries TRBV13 and TRBJ2-1; 7 nucleotides line up with TRBD2. In germline, CDR1 is PRHDT, CDR2 FYEKMQ (reference sequence). This CDR3 is built from 15 residues. The V gene end was trimmed by 2 bases and the J gene end by 0 bases; junction bases not matched to a gene: 1. The full variable domain, its missing parts supplied by reference TRBV13 and TRBJ2-1, is AAGVIQSPRHLIKEKRETATLKCYPIPRHDTVYWYQQGPGQDPQFLISFYEKMQSDKGSIPDRFSAQQFSDYHSELNMSSLELGDSALYFCASSLRDYSYNEQFFGPGTRLTVL.

CDR3 protein: CSVELSGRGYEQYF. The CDR3 region has the DNA TGCAGCGTTGAGCTTAGCGGGAGGGGATACGAGCAGTACTTC. The gene calls are TRBV29-1 and TRBJ2-7; TRBD2 matches 11 bases. Per the germline V gene, CDR1 is SQVTM and CDR2 is ANQGSEA. CDR3 size: 14 residues. Unmatched junction bases numbered 5, after V lost 3 bases and J lost 4 bases.

A note on this clone: The identical CDR3 is also encoded by other nucleotide sequences in the sample. The V call is TRBV19, the J call TRBJ2-7, with 8 bases matching TRBD1. Germline assignment: CDR1 LNHDA and CDR2 SQIVND (reference sequence). The CDR3 loop spans 13 amino acids. With 5 bases clipped from V and 3 bases from J, the junction kept 3 bases outside the gene matches. CDR3 loop: CASSLGQGYEQYF. DNA for the CDR3: TGTGCCAGTAGTCTCGGACAGGGCTACGAGCAGTACTTC. The full variable domain, completed using reference TRBV19 and TRBJ2-7, is DGGITQSPKYLFRKEGQNVTLSCEQNLNHDAMYWYRQDPGQGLRLIYYSQIVNDFQKGDIAEGYSVSREKKESFPLTVTSAQKNPTAFYLCASSLGQGYEQYFGPGTRLTVT.

This rearrangement joins TRBV9 to TRBJ1-1, with D perhaps matching TRBD1 (5 bases). Trimming cost V 3 bases and J 2 bases, with 11 bases left between them. The CDR3 is 14 amino acids. Germline V lookup: CDR1 SGDLS, CDR2 YYNGEE. CDR3 in DNA: TGTGCCAGCAGCGACACAGGCAGAAACACTGAAGCTTTCTTT. The encoded protein is CASSDTGRNTEAFF.

The chain combines TRBV11-2 with TRBJ2-1; D ambiguous. V dropped 1 base and J dropped 0 bases, with 10 bases sitting between them. The germline gives CDR1 SGHAT, CDR2 FQNNGV. The CDR3 has 16 amino acids. DNA for the CDR3: TGTGCCAGCAGCTTAGTCACGGTAAGCTCCTACAATGAGCAGTTCTTC. It codes for CASSLVTVSSYNEQFF.

The J gene is TRBJ2-2, the V gene TRBV11-2, with 12 bases matching TRBD1. Trimming at V came to 2 bases and at J to 7 bases, leaving 8 bases not matched to a gene. The CDR3 spans 17 residues. Germline CDR1 reads SGHAT; CDR2 reads FQNNGV. The CDR3 nucleotides read TGTGCCAGCAGCTTAAGCGCGGGACAGGGGGCCGGCGGGGAGCTGTTTTTT. Protein sequence: CASSLSAGQGAGGELFF.

This chain uses TRBV6-6 with TRBJ1-1, with D perhaps TRBD1 (5 bases). Germline V CDR1 and CDR2: MNHNY, SVGAGI (reference sequence). The CDR3 runs 15 residues. Trimming removed 6 bases from V and 5 bases from J, with 19 bases in between. The CDR3: CASSWTMERGTEAFF. In DNA, the CDR3 is TGTGCCAGCAGCTGGACGATGGAAAGGGGAACTGAAGCTTTCTTT.

The V call is TRBV9, the J call TRBJ1-2, with a weak D call TRBD1 (6 bases). The CDR3 runs 13 residues. V gave up 0 bases and J gave up 8 bases, with 11 bases separating them. Per germline, CDR1 SGDLS and CDR2 YYNGEE. CDR3 coding DNA: TGTGCCAGCAGCGTAGGCAGGGGTGGGGGCTACACCTTC. Amino acids: CASSVGRGGGYTF.

In regard to this clone: Other DNA sequences in the same sample also yield this CDR3. The V call is TRBV29-1, the J call TRBJ2-7, with 7 bases matching TRBD2. Trimming cost V 4 bases and J 3 bases; bases outside gene matches: 3. The length of the CDR3 is 12 residues. Germline CDR1 reads SQVTM; CDR2 reads ANQGSEA. CDR3 in DNA: TGCAGCGTTGTCGGCGGGAGCTACGAGCAGTACTTC. It specifies CSVVGGSYEQYF.

The V and J genes are TRBV11-2 and TRBJ2-1; 15 bases are shared with TRBD2. After removal of 8 bases from V and 6 bases from J, the junction contained 8 bases not matched to a gene. The CDR3 contains 16 residues. The germline gives CDR1 SGHAT, CDR2 FQNNGV. The CDR3 bases are TGTGCCAGCGAAGAGGTGGGACTAGCGGGAGGCAATGAGCAGTTCTTC. Translation gives CASEEVGLAGGNEQFF.

The chain combines TRBV2 with TRBJ1-2; 7 bases agree with TRBD1. Trimming took 8 bases from V and 6 from J; bases not matched to a gene: 9. From germline, CDR1 is SNHLY and CDR2 FYNNEI. The CDR3 length is 13 residues. CDR3 sequence reads: CASLGNRGDGYTF. The CDR3 DNA is TGTGCCAGCTTAGGGAACAGGGGAGATGGCTACACCTTC.

This sequence joins TRBV5-4 and TRBJ2-1, with 7 positions matching TRBD1. This CDR3 has 15 residues. The junction had 12 bases not matched to a gene; V was cut back by 2 bases and J by 10 bases. Per the germline V gene, CDR1 is SGHNT and CDR2 is YYREEE (reference sequence). The CDR3 sequence: CASSLQGFGGEEQFF. CDR3 DNA sequence: TGTGCCAGCAGCTTACAGGGGTTTGGTGGGGAAGAGCAGTTCTTC. The variable domain in full, with the rest retrieved from reference TRBV5-4 and TRBJ2-1, is ETGVTQSPTHLIKTRGQQVTLRCSSQSGHNTVSWYQQALGQGPQFIFQYYREEENGRGNFPPRFSGLQFPNYSSELNVNALELDDSALYLCASSLQGFGGEEQFFGPGTRLTVL.